The 31 T cell receptor beta chains below were found in one sample sequenced in a study of shared clonotypes between healthy human individuals (dated by TCRdb to about 2020). The library was built by means of the immunoSEQ multiplex PCR assay. Imported from immuneACCESS, the table was reduced by TCRdb to in-frame sequences with V and J called. These copies leave out some clones; in studies compared against another copy, an unresolved V gene accounts for under half, and the cause of the remainder is not known. This sample lists hundreds of thousands of clones; about 80% were detected once. The ten largest clones capture 12% of the sample. The sequenced material came from PBMCs. The receptors originated from a woman aged 35 to 49 in good health. Some clones in this sample may be carry-over from other donors' samples.

This clone was observed once. The chain carries TRBV11-3 and TRBJ2-1; D uncertain. This CDR3 is built from 14 residues. V lost 5 bases to trimming and J lost 6 bases, with 14 bases between them. The germline CDR1 and CDR2 sequences are SGHNT and YENEEA. The CDR3 nucleotides are TGTGCCAGCAGCCAATCAAGGGCCGTCAATGAGCAGTTCTTC. It yields the protein CASSQSRAVNEQFF. Filled out from reference TRBV11-3 and TRBJ2-1, the complete variable domain reads EAGVVQSPRYKIIEKKQPVAFWCNPISGHNTLYWYLQNLGQGPELLIRYENEEAVDDSQLPKDRFSAERLKGVDSTLKIQPAELGDSAVYLCASSQSRAVNEQFFGPGTRLTVL.

This chain joins TRBV5-1 and TRBJ2-6; D is unclear. The CDR3 runs to 16 residues. The V gene lost 0 bases and the J gene lost 0 bases, with 7 bases spanning the gap. Germline CDR1 SGHRS, CDR2 YFSETQ. The CDR3 is CASSLEATSGANVLTF. In DNA, the CDR3 is TGCGCCAGCAGCTTGGAGGCGACCTCTGGGGCCAACGTCCTGACTTTC. The whole variable domain, filled in from reference TRBV5-1 and TRBJ2-6, reads KAGVTQTPRYLIKTRGQQVTLSCSPISGHRSVSWYQQTPGQGLQFLFEYFSETQRNKGNFPGRFSGRQFSNSRSEMNVSTLELGDSALYLCASSLEATSGANVLTFGAGSRLTVL.

V usage is TRBV19 and J usage is TRBJ2-5; 7 nucleotides line up with TRBD1. The CDR3 contains 14 residues. Per the germline V gene, CDR1 is LNHDA and CDR2 is SQIVND (reference sequence). After removal of 9 bases from V and 5 bases from J, the junction contained 12 bases not matched to a gene. DNA of the CDR3: TGTGCCAGGTCGACTCCCGGGACAGACGAGACCCAGTACTTC. It specifies CARSTPGTDETQYF.

Many counts were recorded for this clone. V usage is TRBV28 and J usage is TRBJ1-5; 9 bases match TRBD1. The ends lost 6 bases at V and 7 bases at J; junction bases unmatched: 10. The germline V gene has CDR1 MDHEN and CDR2 SYDVKM. The CDR3 is made up of 15 amino acids. CDR3 DNA sequence: TGTGCCAGCAGGTTACAGGGACAGGGTGGGCAGCCCCAGCATTTT. This sequence encodes CASRLQGQGGQPQHF.

DNA for the CDR3: TGTGCCAGCAGCCCGAACGGCAGGAACTATGGCTACACCTTC. Translation gives CASSPNGRNYGYTF. The V call is TRBV13, the J call TRBJ1-2; unclear D gene. Germline V lookup: CDR1 PRHDT, CDR2 FYEKMQ (reference sequence). V was trimmed by 5 bases and J by 2 bases, leaving 12 bases between them. This CDR3 has 14 residues.

In its sample, this clone was seen a few times. This chain joins TRBV10-3 and TRBJ2-7; TRBD2 matches 10 bases. The CDR3 is made up of 14 amino acids. The junction had 5 bases not matched to a gene; V was cut back by 7 bases and J by 2 bases. Germline CDR1 reads ENHRY; CDR2 reads SYGVKD. CDR3: CAITASGSTYEQYF. CDR3 DNA: TGTGCCATCACGGCTAGCGGGAGTACCTACGAGCAGTACTTC.

Comment on this clone: A read error may explain this, as a much larger clone is one base away. A read error is likely, as this CDR3 ends without the conserved phenylalanine or tryptophan. The chain joins TRBV30 to TRBJ1-4; the match to TRBD1 covers 9 bases. With V trimmed by 0 bases and J by 6 bases, 5 bases remained unmatched. CDR1 and CDR2 from the germline V gene are GTSNPN and SVGIG (reference sequence). The CDR3 extends over 15 amino acids. CDR3 region: CAWSVPGQGHEKLFS. As DNA, the CDR3 is TGTGCCTGGAGTGTACCGGGACAGGGTCATGAAAAACTGTTTTCT.

Regarding this clone: This sample also contains other DNA sequences that code for the same CDR3. The chain is built from TRBV29-1 and TRBJ1-3, with TRBD1 matching over 7 bases. This CDR3 contains 13 residues. J gave up 3 bases and V 6 bases, and 5 bases lay outside the gene matches. The V gene's germline CDR1 is SQVTM and CDR2 ANQGSEA. In DNA, the CDR3 is TGCAGCGTCGGCACAGGGGTTGGAAACACCATATATTTT. Translated: CSVGTGVGNTIYF.

The chain combines TRBV2 with TRBJ2-7, with 11 bases identical to TRBD1. The length of the CDR3 is 14 residues. CDR1 and CDR2 (germline): SNHLY, FYNNEI. The V segment lost 6 bases and the J segment 4 bases; nucleotides outside the gene matches: 5. The CDR3 sequence is CASRADRGQYEQYF. DNA of the CDR3: TGTGCCAGCAGAGCGGACAGGGGGCAATACGAGCAGTACTTC.

This chain uses TRBV6-5 with TRBJ1-5; the D gene is possibly TRBD1 (5 bases). Germline assignment: CDR1 MNHEY and CDR2 SVGAGI. The CDR3 is made up of 14 amino acids. The germline V and J ends were trimmed by 5 bases and 2 bases, with 10 bases remaining between them. The CDR3 sequence: CASSGGWGNQPQHF. The CDR3 bases are TGTGCCAGCAGTGGGGGATGGGGCAATCAGCCCCAGCATTTT.

The chain has TRBV18 and TRBJ1-1; 9 nucleotides align to TRBD1. Unmatched junction bases numbered 5, after V lost 2 bases and J lost 7 bases. The CDR3 has 14 amino acids. The V gene's germline CDR1 is KGHSH and CDR2 LQKENI. The CDR3, as DNA: TGTGCCAGCTCACCAGGGACAGGGACGCTTGAAGCTTTCTTT. Translated: CASSPGTGTLEAFF.

This chain connects TRBV28 to TRBJ2-3, with D tentatively TRBD1 (6 bases). There are 14 residues in the CDR3. CDR1 is MDHEN and CDR2 is SYDVKM in the germline V gene. V lost 6 bases to trimming and J lost 4 bases, with 14 bases between them. This chain's CDR3 is CASRIGQTPDTQYF. CDR3 DNA: TGTGCCAGCAGGATAGGACAGACTCCAGATACGCAGTATTTT.

The chain recombines TRBV18 with TRBJ2-7, with 7 positions matching TRBD1. This CDR3 has 14 amino acids. Losses at the gene ends were 4 bases for V and 3 bases for J; bases not matched to a gene: 6. Germline-derived CDR1 and CDR2 are KGHSH and LQKENI. The CDR3 loop is CASSLSGQNYEQYF. In DNA form, the CDR3 reads TGTGCCAGCTCACTGTCGGGACAGAACTACGAGCAGTACTTC. Full variable domain (missing parts from reference TRBV18 and TRBJ2-7): NAGVMQNPRHLVRRRGQEARLRCSPMKGHSHVYWYRQLPEEGLKFMVYLQKENIIDESGMPKERFSAEFPKEGPSILRIQQVVRGDSAAYFCASSLSGQNYEQYFGPGTRLTVT.

The chain carries TRBV5-1 and TRBJ1-1; D gene unclear. The germline CDR1 and CDR2 sequences are SGHRS and YFSETQ. With 0 bases removed from V and 0 bases from J, the gap between germline ends came to 9 bases. This CDR3 is built from 15 residues. The CDR3 nucleotides are TGCGCCAGCAGCTTGGCCGACGAGGTGAACACTGAAGCTTTCTTT. Protein sequence: CASSLADEVNTEAFF.

The chain uses TRBV2 and TRBJ2-5, with TRBD2 matching over 14 bases. Germline CDR1 and CDR2: SNHLY and FYNNEI. The CDR3 is 16 amino acids. Germline trimming cut 4 bases from V and 2 bases from J; bases unmatched to any gene: 3. CDR3 region: CASSGLAGGIQETQYF. As DNA, the CDR3 is TGTGCCAGCAGTGGACTAGCGGGAGGGATTCAAGAGACCCAGTACTTC.

The chain joins TRBV30 to TRBJ2-5; D possibly corresponds to TRBD1 (5 bases). The DNA end is a closer match to TRBJ2-7, so the J assignment may be wrong. CDR1 is GTSNPN, CDR2 SVGIG, per germline (reference sequence). CDR3 length equals 14 residues. The CDR3 DNA reads as TGTGCCTGGAGTGAGGGGCTGACCGCCTACGAGCAGTACTTC. Its translation is CAWSEGLTAYEQYF.

V usage is TRBV28 and J usage is TRBJ2-3, with a tentative D call TRBD1 (5 bases). CDR1 is MDHEN and CDR2 is SYDVKM in the germline V gene. V lost 4 bases and J 0 bases, leaving 11 bases between the germline ends. This CDR3 has 15 amino acids. This chain's CDR3 is CASSSDSLSTDTQYF. CDR3 in DNA: TGTGCCAGCAGTTCCGACAGTCTGAGCACAGATACGCAGTATTTT. Full variable domain (rest looked up from reference TRBV28 and TRBJ2-3): DVKVTQSSRYLVKRTGEKVFLECVQDMDHENMFWYRQDPGLGLRLIYFSYDVKMKEKGDIPEGYSVSREKKERFSLILESASTNQTSMYLCASSSDSLSTDTQYFGPGTRLTVL.

The rearrangement joins TRBV18 to TRBJ2-5, with TRBD1 as a possible D gene (5 bases). V was pared by 2 bases and J by 5 bases, with 15 bases between. CDR3 length: 15 residues. CDR1 KGHSH and CDR2 LQKENI come from the germline V gene. Written as DNA, the CDR3 is TGTGCCAGCTCACCAATCCTAAGGGGATGGGAGACCCAGTACTTC. Protein product: CASSPILRGWETQYF.

This clone was seen a few times. The CDR3 DNA sequence: TGTGCCAGCAGTGCCGGGGAGCTGTTTTTT. As protein: CASSAGELFF. The chain couples TRBV5-8 to TRBJ2-2; D unclear. The germline V gene encodes CDR1 SGHTS and CDR2 YDEGEE. The CDR3 covers 10 residues. V lost 5 bases and J 6 bases, leaving 2 bases between the germline ends. The variable domain in full, with the rest retrieved from reference TRBV5-8 and TRBJ2-2, is EAGVTQSPTHLIKTRGQQATLRCSPISGHTSVYWYQQALGLGLQFLLWYDEGEERNRGNFPPRFSGRQFPNYSSELNVNALELEDSALYLCASSAGELFFGEGSRLTVL.

The chain uses TRBV5-1 and TRBJ2-2, with 9 bases lining up with TRBD2. This CDR3 is built from 15 residues. After removal of 4 bases from V and 4 bases from J, the junction contained 5 bases not matched to a gene. In germline, CDR1 is SGHRS, CDR2 YFSETQ. CDR3 nucleotides: TGCGCCAGCAGCCCGACTAGCGGAGTCACCGGGGAGCTGTTTTTT. Translating it yields CASSPTSGVTGELFF.

J is TRBJ2-1 and V is TRBV4-2, with TRBD2 matching 7 bases. Unmatched junction bases numbered 7, after V lost 1 base and J lost 4 bases. Germline CDR1 LGHNA, CDR2 YNFKEQ. CDR3 length: 16 residues. CDR3 DNA: TGTGCCAGCAGCCAAGGTGTAAGCGGGGAATACAATGAGCAGTTCTTC. This sequence encodes CASSQGVSGEYNEQFF.

The V call is TRBV19, the J call TRBJ2-1; possible D gene TRBD2, 6 bases. This CDR3 is built from 13 residues. Germline V lookup: CDR1 LNHDA, CDR2 SQIVND (reference sequence). Trimming cost V 4 bases and J 6 bases, with 10 bases left between them. The DNA of the CDR3 is TGTGCCAGTAGTACACGACTAGGCAATGAGCAGTTCTTC. Its protein is CASSTRLGNEQFF.

Remarks on this clone: Relative to the germline gene, one junction end is altered; a read error may explain this. The chain carries TRBV28 and TRBJ1-5; the D is unclear. CDR1 and CDR2 from the germline V gene are MDHEN and SYDVKM. This CDR3 is 13 amino acids long. In DNA, the CDR3 is TGTGCCAACAGTCAATCCCTTAATCAGCCCCAGCATTTT. It specifies CANSQSLNQPQHF.

A remark on this clone: Other DNA sequences of this sample code for an identical CDR3. The genes are TRBV27 and TRBJ2-7; no clear D. CDR3 size: 12 residues. Germline CDR1 MNHEY, CDR2 SMNVEV (reference sequence). V shed 4 bases and J shed 3 bases, with 7 bases lying between them. The CDR3 reads CASSSPSYEQYF. In nucleotides, the CDR3 is TGTGCCAGCAGTTCCCCTAGCTACGAGCAGTACTTC.

This clone was detected only a few times. The chain combines TRBV7-6 with TRBJ2-7; D remains ambiguous. Germline V gene lookup returns CDR1 SGHVS and CDR2 FNYEAQ. Trimming left V 8 bases short and J 3 bases short, with 20 bases between. The CDR3 extends over 15 amino acids. CDR3 bases: TGTGCCAGCGGGCTGGGATCACCAGCCTACTACGAGCAGTACTTC. Its translation: CASGLGSPAYYEQYF.

The chain uses TRBV4-1 and TRBJ2-7, with D tentatively TRBD2 (5 bases). This CDR3 comprises 13 residues. The V gene's germline CDR1 is MGHRA and CDR2 YSYEKL. Trimming took 1 base from V and 11 from J, leaving 15 bases between them. The DNA for the CDR3 is TGCGCCAGCAGCCAAGCTTTGTATGTCGGGGAGTACTTC. This sequence encodes CASSQALYVGEYF.

This clone occurred a few times. The chain uses TRBV29-1 and TRBJ2-1; 14 bases align to TRBD2. Germline trimming cut 4 bases from V and 15 bases from J; bases unmatched to any gene: 14. This CDR3 is built from 15 residues. Germline CDR1 is SQVTM and CDR2 is ANQGSEA. The CDR3 here is CSVADQGLAGEVTFF. The DNA of the CDR3 is TGCAGCGTTGCTGACCAGGGACTAGCGGGAGAAGTCACGTTCTTC.

On this clone: Other DNA variants within this sample encode the same CDR3. The CDR3 coding sequence is TGTGCCTGGAGTTCACTGGGACAGGGCAGGGGGTTTGAAAAACTGTTTTTT. This encodes CAWSSLGQGRGFEKLFF. V is TRBV30 and J is TRBJ1-4, with 9 nucleotides matching TRBD1. J was trimmed by 7 bases and V by 2 bases; bases with no gene match: 14. Germline V gene lookup returns CDR1 GTSNPN and CDR2 SVGIG (reference sequence). The CDR3 runs to 17 residues.

The rearrangement joins TRBV5-1 to TRBJ2-3, with D possibly TRBD1 on 5 matching bases. The CDR3 covers 15 residues. V was clipped by 0 bases and J by 2 bases, with 10 bases between them. Germline V lookup: CDR1 SGHRS, CDR2 YFSETQ. CDR3 nucleotides: TGCGCCAGCAGCTTGGCAGGCAGGGACACAGATACGCAGTATTTT. Translating gives CASSLAGRDTDTQYF.

The chain employs TRBV10-3 and TRBJ2-7, with 7 nucleotides matching TRBD2. The V gene end was trimmed by 0 bases and the J gene end by 1 base; junction bases not matched to a gene: 3. The CDR3 contains 15 residues. Germline V gene data show CDR1 as ENHRY and CDR2 as SYGVKD. The CDR3 is CAISESGGMSYEQYF. The DNA for the CDR3 is TGTGCCATCAGTGAGTCGGGAGGGATGTCCTACGAGCAGTACTTC.

V gene TRBV28 combines with J gene TRBJ2-7; D is ambiguous. The V end lost 5 bases, the J end lost 2 bases, and 13 bases lay between the germline ends. This CDR3 contains 14 residues. CDR1 is MDHEN, CDR2 SYDVKM, per germline. CDR3 in amino acids: CASSPHRLAYEQYF. DNA of the CDR3: TGTGCCAGCAGTCCCCACCGCCTAGCCTACGAGCAGTACTTC.